This TCR beta chain was observed in a study of shared clonotypes between healthy human individuals. Study information: The cohort comprised two women and a few men. Their ages spanned 18 to 49 years.

V was shortened by 5 bases and J by 7 bases, with 9 bases between the two germline ends. Germline V gives CDR1 MNHNS, CDR2 SASEGT. The length of the CDR3 is 11 residues. Sequenced by immunoSEQ multiplex PCR; TCRdb stores in-frame clones only, minus some. This table holds hundreds of thousands of clones, less than 75% found once. Donors were healthy HIV-negative adults without recent acute infections or vaccinations. As concerns this clone: This same CDR3 is encoded by further DNA sequences in the sample.

Sample: memory CD4+ T cells sorted from blood. The subset is: CD45RA-negative fraction. This clonotype was obtained from a man aged 25-40 years in good health. The chain recombines TRBV6-1 with TRBJ2-7, with a tentative D call TRBD2 (6 bases). Here the CDR3 DNA reads TGTGCCAGCAGTCAAGGAGGGGAGCAGTACTTC. Protein sequence: CASSQGGEQYF.